What follows are 3 T cell receptor beta chains derived from one specimen sequenced in a study of blood T cell repertoires in COVID-19. Method: immunoSEQ multiplex PCR; TCRdb's copy keeps in-frame clones and lacks some. The table lists over 150,000 clones, around 79% of them singletons. The source material was PBMCs or T cells enriched from blood (not recorded which). The source is a woman in her sixties or seventies in a cohort exposed to, infected with or recovered from COVID-19 (not recorded which).

The chain combines TRBV5-4 with TRBJ2-1, with a tentative D call TRBD2 (5 bases). The V end lost 4 bases, the J end lost 8 bases, and 7 bases lay between the germline ends. Per the germline V gene, CDR1 is SGHNT and CDR2 is YYREEE (reference sequence). The CDR3 extends over 11 amino acids. The CDR3 DNA is TGTGCCAGCAGCAAGAGGGATGAGCAGTTCTTC. This gives the protein CASSKRDEQFF.

This clone appeared once. The chain joins TRBV6-5 to TRBJ1-6; D might be TRBD1 (6 bases). In germline, CDR1 is MNHEY, CDR2 SVGAGI. Trimming pared 0 bases from V and 8 bases from J, leaving 8 bases between. This CDR3 comprises 14 residues. CDR3 protein: CASSYSGGDSPLHF. CDR3 DNA sequence: TGTGCCAGCAGTTACTCAGGGGGGGATTCACCCCTCCACTTT.

This clone was counted a few times. The chain carries TRBV10-3 and TRBJ1-2, with 8 bases fitting TRBD1. This CDR3 is built from 13 residues. Germline trimming cut 10 bases from V and 6 bases from J; bases unmatched to any gene: 10. The germline gives CDR1 ENHRY, CDR2 SYGVKD. The CDR3: CATLLTGEDGYTF. CDR3 coding DNA: TGTGCCACCTTATTGACAGGGGAGGATGGCTACACCTTC.